A single T cell receptor beta chain is shown here with its context. The antigen remains undetermined. This likely comes from a read error, as the CDR3 has no conserved phenylalanine or tryptophan at its end. The lymph nodes were axillary draining lymph nodes from breast cancer patients. This specimen belongs to a study of breast tumors, draining lymph nodes, adjacent tissues. Study-level findings and limits: Most tumor T cells seemingly derive from lymph node, then expand in tumor. Tumor TCR diversity was below lymph nodes but above nontumor tissue. Tumor and nontumor repertoires were significantly more similar in luminal-like than in basal-like breast cancer. Tumor T cell lymph node origin was a supported hypothesis, not proven.

CDR3 size: 14 residues. Germline CDR1 is SEHNR and CDR2 is FQNEAQ (reference sequence). TCRdb redid the calling of the multiplex PCR reads with MiXCR, one entry per CDR3 protein. This sample has over 150,000 distinct CDR3 sequences; approximately 33% occur once, and the top ten carry about 4.5%. The rearrangement joins TRBV7-9 to TRBJ1-4; D gene uncertain. This receptor was identified in a female donor with breast cancer. Some clones in this sample may be carry-over from other donors' samples. The sequenced material came from axillary lymph node tissue. The CDR3 region is CANSSLGGSEKLFL. The CDR3 nucleotides are TGTGCCAACAGCTCCCTCGGAGGAAGTGAAAAACTGTTTCTC.